Sequencing of this T cell receptor beta chain was carried out in a study of blood T cell repertoires in COVID-19. Study overall: PBMCs, B-cell-depleted T cells, or T cells were the source of the cDNA or gDNA that made up the material.

Assay: immunoSEQ multiplex PCR; the TCRdb copy retains only in-frame clones and omits some. The data contain more than 95,000 clones, 70% to 90% of them singletons. After removal of 5 bases from V and 0 bases from J, the junction contained 4 bases not matched to a gene. Germline-derived CDR1 and CDR2 are SGHTA and FQGNSA. This CDR3 comprises 15 residues. Sequencing was performed on peripheral blood. The rearrangement uses TRBV7-2 and TRBJ2-7, with 10 bases fitting TRBD1. The clonotype was recovered from a woman of 80 years or more with acute or convalescent COVID-19. The DNA of the CDR3 is TGTGCCAGCAGCATCGGACAGGGGGGCTCCTACGAGCAGTACTTC. This encodes CASSIGQGGSYEQYF.